This section outlines one T cell receptor (beta chain) sequence together with its context. Its specificity is unknown. A multiplex PCR was run with 60 Vbeta primers and 13 Jbeta primers. Profiling relied on immunoSEQ multiplex PCR, and the TCRdb table lists in-frame clones only, not all of them. The sample has about 190,000 clones, 82% seen once; the top ten hold roughly 0.73%. The record originates from a study of cytomegalovirus exposure and HLA in healthy donors. Study-wide results and caveats: In a later analysis, CMV-associated beta chains were mostly HLA-associated, it appeared. CMV antigen specificity was confirmed in vitro for a few CMV-associated chains.

The CDR3 is 16 residues long. Trimming removed 2 bases from V and 0 bases from J, with 15 bases in between. Per germline, CDR1 SGDLS and CDR2 YYNGEE. The sample comprised PBMCs. The receptor comes from a woman between 18 and 29 years old in good health and CMV-seronegative. The chain employs TRBV9 and TRBJ2-7; D is ambiguous. CDR3 amino acids: CASSVSLEASSYEQYF. The CDR3 DNA follows: TGTGCCAGCAGCGTGAGCCTAGAGGCGAGCTCCTACGAGCAGTACTTC.